This T cell receptor beta chain was recovered during a study of T cell responses to AZD1222 COVID-19 vaccine. This clone turned up a few times. The antigen remains undetermined. Profiling relied on immunoSEQ multiplex PCR, and the TCRdb table lists in-frame clones only, not all of them. The sample has 100,000 or so clones, more than 90% seen once. General study points: CD4 TCRs linked to vaccination spanned spike, dominating at 160-218 and 743-854. It was only a handful of AZD1222 recipients who were seropositive at baseline.

The clonotype was recovered from an adult in good health. The sample consisted of peripheral blood, taken on day 0 of AZD1222 vaccination.

CDR3 sequence: CASRPFPRGNQPQHF. For the CDR3, the DNA is TGTGCCAGCAGACCATTCCCCAGGGGCAATCAGCCCCAGCATTTT. The gene calls are TRBV28 and TRBJ1-5; the D gene is possibly TRBD1 (5 bases). Trimming cost V 6 bases and J 2 bases, with 14 bases left between them. This CDR3 has 15 amino acids. Germline V gene lookup returns CDR1 MDHEN and CDR2 SYDVKM.